This T cell receptor (beta chain) was sequenced in a study of blood T cell repertoires in COVID-19. Turning to the study itself: Samples taken during acute and convalescent COVID-19 were collected in the United States, Italy and Spain. From T cells, B-cell-depleted T cells, or PBMCs came the material, which was cDNA or gDNA.

The length of the CDR3 is 17 residues. The junction had 10 bases not matched to a gene; V was cut back by 5 bases and J by 5 bases. The V gene's germline CDR1 is KGHDR and CDR2 SFDVKD. Source study methods: Researchers report that nucleated cell counts were estimated from reference gene primer amplification. Assay: immunoSEQ multiplex PCR; the TCRdb copy retains only in-frame clones and omits some. V and J calls and clone size are those listed in that table; D and trimming were worked out from the DNA. The profile shows some 120,000 clones, around nine tenths of them singletons. The specimen sequenced was peripheral blood. The sequence derives from a human donor with active COVID-19. The donor label of this sample is uncertain. The chain is built from TRBV24-1 and TRBJ2-3, with 12 bases lining up with TRBD2. CDR3 sequence reads: CATSGTPGLAGGDTQYF. Here the CDR3 DNA reads TGTGCCACCAGTGGGACTCCGGGACTAGCGGGTGGAGATACGCAGTATTTT.